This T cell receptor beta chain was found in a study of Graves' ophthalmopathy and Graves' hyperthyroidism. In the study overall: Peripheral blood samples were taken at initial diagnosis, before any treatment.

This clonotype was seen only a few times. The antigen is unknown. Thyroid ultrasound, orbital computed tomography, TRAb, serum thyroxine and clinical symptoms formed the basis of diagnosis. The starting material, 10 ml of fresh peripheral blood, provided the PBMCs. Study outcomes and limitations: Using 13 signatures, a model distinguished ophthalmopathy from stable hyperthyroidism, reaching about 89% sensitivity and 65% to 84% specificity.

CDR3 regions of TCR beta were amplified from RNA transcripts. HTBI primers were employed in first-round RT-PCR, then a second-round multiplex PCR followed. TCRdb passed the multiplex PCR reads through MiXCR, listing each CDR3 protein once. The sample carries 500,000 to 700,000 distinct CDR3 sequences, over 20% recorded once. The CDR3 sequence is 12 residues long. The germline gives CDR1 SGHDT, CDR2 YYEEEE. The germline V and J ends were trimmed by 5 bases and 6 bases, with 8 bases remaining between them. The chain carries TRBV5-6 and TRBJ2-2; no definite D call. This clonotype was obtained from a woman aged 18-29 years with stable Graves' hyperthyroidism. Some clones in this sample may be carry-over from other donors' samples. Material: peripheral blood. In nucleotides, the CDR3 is TGTGCCAGCAGTTCTCTCCCCGGGGAGCTGTTTTTT. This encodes CASSSLPGELFF.